This is a list of T cell receptor beta chains from one sample in a study of blood T cell repertoires in COVID-19. Sequenced by immunoSEQ multiplex PCR; TCRdb stores in-frame clones only, minus some. This sample has some 200,000 clones, with 75% to 90% found just once. The sample taken for sequencing was PBMCs or T cells enriched from blood (not recorded which). The source is a woman in her 30s who had recovered from COVID-19. Both conserved end residues are part of each CDR3. The D gene is left open where the match is weak. Clone size is given for some rows only: seen once, a few or many times, or a class if the clone is expanded.

cdr3_aa: CASSPIRDRNYEQYF; cdr3_nt: TGTGCCAGCTCACCTATCCGGGACAGGAATTACGAGCAGTACTTC; v_call: TRBV18; clone_size: .; j_call: TRBJ2-7; d_call: TRBD1
cdr3_aa: CASRRQVFPYEQYF; cdr3_nt: TGTGCCAGCAGAAGACAGGTTTTTCCCTACGAGCAGTACTTC; v_call: TRBV2; clone_size: .; j_call: TRBJ2-7; d_call: .
cdr3_aa: CATSTRDRGRDYAFF; cdr3_nt: TGTGCCACCAGCACCCGGGACAGGGGGCGCGATTATGCTTTCTTT; v_call: TRBV15; clone_size: .; j_call: TRBJ1-1; d_call: TRBD1
cdr3_aa: CASSPGTGIQPQHF; cdr3_nt: TGTGCCAGCAGCCCGGGGACAGGGATCCAGCCCCAGCATTTT; v_call: TRBV5-4; clone_size: .; j_call: TRBJ1-5; d_call: TRBD1
cdr3_aa: CASSGGLDSSYEQYF; cdr3_nt: TGCGCCAGCAGTGGTGGACTAGACTCTTCCTACGAGCAGTACTTC; v_call: TRBV5-1; clone_size: .; j_call: TRBJ2-7; d_call: TRBD2
cdr3_aa: CASSLSLNEKLFF; cdr3_nt: TGTGCCAGCAGCTTATCCTTAAATGAAAAACTGTTTTTT; v_call: TRBV7-6; clone_size: once; j_call: TRBJ1-4; d_call: .
cdr3_aa: CASSAVAQPGTQEQFF; cdr3_nt: TGTGCCAGCAGCGCCGTAGCCCAACCAGGGACACAGGAGCAGTTCTTC; v_call: TRBV9; clone_size: .; j_call: TRBJ2-1; d_call: .
cdr3_aa: CASSFAAGRYNEQFF; cdr3_nt: TGTGCCAGCAGCTTTGCAGCGGGGAGGTACAATGAGCAGTTCTTC; v_call: TRBV11-3; clone_size: .; j_call: TRBJ2-1; d_call: TRBD2
cdr3_aa: CSVAGRLAGGIETQYF; cdr3_nt: TGCAGCGTTGCCGGCAGACTAGCGGGGGGGATAGAGACCCAGTACTTC; v_call: TRBV29-1; clone_size: .; j_call: TRBJ2-5; d_call: TRBD2
cdr3_aa: CASSLDWTDGYTF; cdr3_nt: TGTGCCAGCAGCTTAGACTGGACAGATGGCTACACCTTC; v_call: TRBV11-3; clone_size: few; j_call: TRBJ1-2; d_call: .
cdr3_aa: CASSPWAGGAYSGANVLTF; cdr3_nt: TGCGCCAGCAGCCCGTGGGCGGGGGGCGCCTACTCTGGGGCCAACGTCCTGACTTTC; v_call: TRBV4-3; clone_size: .; j_call: TRBJ2-6; d_call: TRBD2
cdr3_aa: CASTNPQANQETQYF; cdr3_nt: TGTGCCAGCACCAACCCCCAGGCCAACCAAGAGACCCAGTACTTC; v_call: TRBV7-9; clone_size: .; j_call: TRBJ2-5; d_call: .
cdr3_aa: CASSYEGGGNTIYF; cdr3_nt: TGTGCCAGCAGTTACGAGGGCGGTGGAAACACCATATATTTT; v_call: TRBV6-5; clone_size: .; j_call: TRBJ1-3; d_call: .
cdr3_aa: CATSDPTENTEAFF; cdr3_nt: TGTGCCACCAGTGACCCTACAGAGAACACTGAAGCTTTCTTT; v_call: TRBV24-1; clone_size: .; j_call: TRBJ1-1; d_call: .
cdr3_aa: CASSGTSQETQYF; cdr3_nt: TGTGCCAGCAGCGGGACTTCTCAAGAGACCCAGTACTTC; v_call: TRBV12-3/TRBV12-4; clone_size: once; j_call: TRBJ2-5; d_call: .
cdr3_aa: CASKWAASNEQFF; cdr3_nt: TGTGCCAGCAAATGGGCAGCTTCCAATGAGCAGTTCTTC; v_call: TRBV7-9; clone_size: .; j_call: TRBJ2-1; d_call: .
cdr3_aa: CASSLVTAAGNTIYF; cdr3_nt: TGTGCCAGCAGCTTGGTTACGGCAGCGGGAAACACCATATATTTT; v_call: TRBV5-5; clone_size: .; j_call: TRBJ1-3; d_call: .
cdr3_aa: CASSKTTSGRSETQYF; cdr3_nt: TGTGCCAGCAGTAAAACCACTAGCGGGAGGTCGGAGACCCAGTACTTC; v_call: TRBV25-1; clone_size: .; j_call: TRBJ2-5; d_call: TRBD2
cdr3_aa: CASSDYGGRAGNEQFF; cdr3_nt: TGTGCCAGCAGTGATTATGGCGGGAGGGCGGGCAATGAGCAGTTCTTC; v_call: TRBV2; clone_size: .; j_call: TRBJ2-1; d_call: TRBD2
cdr3_aa: CSGGLEYEQFF; cdr3_nt: TGCAGCGGCGGACTAGAATATGAGCAGTTCTTC; v_call: TRBV29-1; clone_size: once; j_call: TRBJ2-1; d_call: TRBD2
cdr3_aa: CASSLVGLVQETQYF; cdr3_nt: TGCGCCAGCAGCTTGGTCGGACTAGTTCAAGAGACCCAGTACTTC; v_call: TRBV5-1; clone_size: .; j_call: TRBJ2-5; d_call: TRBD2
cdr3_aa: CASSSRGSGGKYNEQFF; cdr3_nt: TGTGCCAGCAGCTCCCGGGGTAGCGGGGGGAAATACAATGAGCAGTTCTTC; v_call: TRBV11-2; clone_size: .; j_call: TRBJ2-1; d_call: TRBD2
cdr3_aa: CASSPRDRGHYGYTF; cdr3_nt: TGTGCCAGTAGCCCCCGGGACAGGGGCCACTATGGCTACACCTTC; v_call: TRBV19; clone_size: once; j_call: TRBJ1-2; d_call: TRBD1
cdr3_aa: CASSSERLAGNEQFF; cdr3_nt: TGTGCCAGCAGCTCCGAGAGGCTAGCGGGGAATGAGCAGTTCTTC; v_call: TRBV7-2; clone_size: .; j_call: TRBJ2-1; d_call: TRBD2